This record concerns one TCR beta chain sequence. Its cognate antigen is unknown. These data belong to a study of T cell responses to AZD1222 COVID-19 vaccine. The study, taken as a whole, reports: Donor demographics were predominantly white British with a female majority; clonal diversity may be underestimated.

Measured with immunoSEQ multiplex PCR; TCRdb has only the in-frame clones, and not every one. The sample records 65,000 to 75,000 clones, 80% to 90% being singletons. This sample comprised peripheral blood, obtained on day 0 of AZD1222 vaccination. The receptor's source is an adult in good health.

The CDR3 loop is CASSERQTFGNQPQHF. CDR3 coding DNA: TGTGCCAGCAGTGAACGGCAGACCTTTGGCAATCAGCCCCAGCATTTT. The rearrangement links TRBV2 to TRBJ1-5; D is undetermined. CDR1 is SNHLY, CDR2 FYNNEI, per germline. V lost 2 bases to trimming and J lost 2 bases, with 13 bases between them. The CDR3 is made up of 16 amino acids.